This TCR beta chain was obtained from a study of shared clonotypes between healthy human individuals. This clone was seen just once. The repertoire was sequenced with immunoSEQ multiplex PCR; TCRdb's copy has only in-frame clones and lacks some. The repertoire holds a few million clones, with under 95% as singletons. The CDR3 loop spans 17 amino acids. CDR1 and CDR2 from the germline V gene are MDHEN and SYDVKM. Trimming took 4 bases from V and 2 from J, leaving 19 bases between them. The rearrangement links TRBV28 to TRBJ2-3; the D gene is possibly TRBD2 (6 bases). Source material: naive CD4+ T cells from PBMCs. Subset defined: CD45RA+ positively selected. This TCR derives from a man between 18 and 29 years old in good health. Some clones in this sample may be carry-over from other donors' samples. The CDR3 is CASSSAQGGSNTDTQYF. The CDR3 DNA sequence: TGTGCCAGCAGTTCGGCCCAGGGAGGAAGCAACACAGATACGCAGTATTTT.